This record looks at one T cell receptor beta chain sequence and its context. There is no known antigen for this receptor. Nothing much larger sits one base from this clone, and base qualities are not available. The data derive from a study of cytomegalovirus exposure and HLA in healthy donors (dated by TCRdb to 2015 to 2018). Turning to the overall study: According to an earlier analysis of several hundred of the donors, some 180 million T cells yielded roughly 100 million unique TCR beta sequences and about 300 Gb of sequence data. Because of strong linkage in the cohort, 5 or 6 DR-DQ haplotypes were treated as single units for association and clustering. The study combined high-throughput TCR immunosequencing, statistical association of individual TCRs with disease status, and machine learning to predict cytomegalovirus infection status. Along with the approximately 700-subject first cohort, a separate validation cohort of over a hundred different subjects was used. Around 300 gigabases of sequencing data and approximately 84 million unique TCR sequences were included in an early release covering around 600 HLA-typed donors. Across 398 genotyped donors of the cohort, an average of about 240,000 unique TCR beta nucleotide sequences per donor were sequenced, and 15% to 20% of those sequences were non-productive. To study patterns of TCR occurrence, a later analysis re-analyzed previously published TCR beta repertoires from several hundred donors and added high-resolution HLA genotyping. Alongside the repertoire data, information on donor age, sex, ethnicity and CMV serostatus was compiled. To decide whether each TCR beta V gene segment behaved as functional or pseudogenic, an earlier analysis of several hundred of the donors relied on high-throughput TCR beta sequencing. The number of donors typed differed by locus, with roughly 629-640 for A, B, C, DRB1 and DQB1, approximately 500 for DQA1, 600 to 610 for DPA1, and some 440 for DPB1. Rather than drawing on any new phenotypic data, the later analysis identified candidate immune exposures from TCR beta sequences and the way those sequences occurred across donors. HLA typing covered class I and class II loci at four-digit resolution. The study was designed to test whether signatures of past pathogen exposure could be identified by cataloging public T cell receptors. Every discovery cohort repertoire had been produced on one sequencing platform. The T cell repertoires of 666 subjects were profiled by immunosequencing and related to cytomegalovirus serostatus. Of the 398 genotyped donors, 65% to 90% fell in the genetic ancestry cluster associated with self-reported Caucasian donors. In a later genetic analysis, genome-wide SNP genotypes for about 65% of the roughly 700 donors were used, and that subset was treated as a discovery cohort.

The cohort consisted of 670 or so healthy bone marrow donors. At the time of sampling, all cohort members were nominally healthy, though unrecorded immune exposures were likely present. The donor tested CMV seropositive and was one of the 289 seropositive cohort members. A peripheral blood sample was provided by each donor, and peripheral blood mononuclear cells were used for TCR beta sequencing. Genomic DNA extraction from the blood cell samples was performed with the Qiagen DNeasy Blood Extraction Kit. From the cysteine up to the phenylalanine, the CDR3 has a length of 16 residues. This entry keeps only the CDR3 DNA: 48 bases, framed from base 1. Based on the germline V gene (reference sequence), the CDR1 and CDR2 sequences are LNHNV and YYDKDF. The junction shows trimming of 1 base on V and 1 base on J, plus 13 bases between the germline ends. Library method: the immunoSEQ multiplex PCR assay. For the multiplex PCR, a mixture combining 60 forward primers for TCR Vbeta segments and 13 reverse primers for TCR Jbeta segments was used. Amplification of the CDR3 region of rearranged TCR beta genes was performed with a multiplex PCR assay on genomic DNA. The Illumina HiSeq System was used to sequence the amplified TCR beta libraries as 87-base-pair reads. Concerning the study's data processing: A later analysis tallied roughly 76 million unique TCR beta chains across the 640 or so repertoires, and around 12 million of those chains were shared by two or more donors. A nearest-neighbor algorithm error-corrected the raw reads and collapsed the reads into unique sequences, merging closely related sequences to remove PCR and sequencing errors. Alignment of CDR3 sequences to IMGT reference sequences was used to assign V, D and J gene segments. Each retained sequence needed at least a six-nucleotide match to both a V gene segment and a J gene segment. Rearrangements were classified as productive when the CDR3 lacked stop codons and remained in frame with V and J, and all other rearrangements were classified as non-productive. CDR3 was defined according to IMGT convention as the region running from the second conserved V-encoded cysteine to the conserved J-encoded phenylalanine. The earlier analysis of about 570 of the donors excluded any sequence lacking an unambiguous match to a single V gene segment. In an earlier analysis of a few hundred of the donors, a V segment was called functional when productive rearrangements were above 56.7%, and segregating when the standard deviation between donors exceeded 5%. A statistical classification framework was built to diagnose cytomegalovirus status from the catalog of TCR beta chain sequences. In a later analysis, TCR nucleotide sequences were compared against IMGT/GENE-DB human TR gene sequences so that V and J genes could be assigned. A later analysis assigned CDR3 sequences and most-parsimonious VDJ recombination scenarios with the TCRdist pipeline. In a later analysis, each TCR beta chain was defined by its CDR3 amino acid sequence together with its V-gene family, and reads lacking a unique V-gene family were excluded. To address suspected cross-contamination and a sequencing artifact, a later analysis removed a few hundred highly shared, low-generation-probability nucleotide sequences. In a later analysis, a clonal expansion index was calculated for each public chain from normalized within-repertoire ranks of inferred template counts. Generation probabilities in a later analysis came from a VDJ recombination model fitted to out-of-frame rearrangements, and those results were checked against IGoR. In a later analysis, TCR-TCR, TCR-HLA and TCR-CMV co-occurrence was scored with hypergeometric tests, and a repertoire-size bias correction was applied to TCR pairs. A later analysis estimated false discovery rates by permuting HLA or CMV assignments 20 times. A later analysis grouped co-occurring TCRs with DBSCAN, adding TCRdist sequence similarity when clustering within HLA-allele-positive subsets. For co-occurrence clustering, repertoires with fewer than 30,000 or more than 120,000 public chains were excluded, along with several repertoires with anomalous nucleotide sharing. TCRdb retrieved this table from immuneACCESS and kept in-frame rearrangements only. Not all clones are present; in checked studies, unresolved V genes account for under half, and no reason is known for the remainder. D and trimming come from the DNA, and the V and J calls and clone size come from that table. This sample lists roughly 200,000 clones; 60% to 80% were detected once. Clones ranked in the top ten supply approximately 2.1% of the sample.

What the study reported, not specific to this receptor: Several of the top co-occurrence clusters appeared to be linked to parvovirus B19, influenza, CMV and Epstein-Barr virus, according to a later analysis. The presence/absence analyses assumed that sequencing depth was roughly uniform across donors, and that assumption may not be true. Some IMGT-functional V segments, including TRBV6-2 and TRBV6-3, could not be told apart with the 87-base-pair reads, so those segments were excluded. In a later analysis, around 15,000 TCR beta sequences were associated with specific HLA alleles at a false discovery rate of 0.05. HLA typing was unavailable for some donors at each locus, so association tests used only the typed subset. Compared with the roughly 670-donor mean, donors in an Asian-associated ancestry cluster had fewer N-insertions in productive TCRs, according to a later genetic analysis. According to the authors, the approach could potentially be generalized to other disease states and immunological phenotypes. A further reported finding was that TCR beta sequences accurately predicted the HLA-A and HLA-B alleles for most subjects in the first cohort. Assigning TCR associations to individual alleles was difficult when HLA alleles, especially DR and DQ, strongly co-occurred. Linkage disequilibrium might explain the correlated functional status among segregating V segments, but an unknown experimental factor could not be ruled out. A total of fewer than 200 TCR beta chains were listed by the study as associated with cytomegalovirus. A cluster of highly shared sequence variants was judged likely to represent a technical artifact of the sequencing pipeline. An association between a missense DCLRE1C variant and V-gene and J-gene trimming of TCR beta chains was found in a later genetic analysis and replicated in an independent cohort. In vitro tests confirmed that a few of the cytomegalovirus-associated TCR beta chains recognize cytomegalovirus antigens. The only immune exposure information available for the cohort was CMV serostatus. Only TCR beta chains were sequenced in this cohort, and the absence of alpha or paired-chain data limited detectable features. According to a later analysis, most CMV-associated TCR beta chains appeared to be HLA-restricted, and the HLA associations seemed to be driven largely by CMV exposure. Because counts were too low, around 18 rarely observed V segments, including chromosome 9 orphons, were left out of the earlier analysis of approximately 580 of the donors. An earlier analysis of some 560 of the donors showed that most TCR beta V segments appeared in productive rearrangements either about 87% or about 30% of the time, which broadly matched IMGT annotations. In a later analysis, TCR association rates were found to vary across HLA loci, with the most associated TCRs seen for DRB1 alleles and the fewest for HLA-C alleles. Across donors, most TCR sequences were observed very rarely, whereas some public TCRs were present in many individuals. In a later analysis, HLA-associated TCR beta chains showed more clonal expansion and lower generation probabilities than non-associated chains that were equally common. Cytomegalovirus status was reported to be diagnosed by the classifier with high specificity and sensitivity in both the original and validation cohorts.

The sequenced sample consisted of PBMCs. The rearranged chain carries TRBV15 and TRBJ2-5; a tentative D match to TRBD2 spans 5 bases. The receptor comes from a woman aged 25 to 45 in good health and CMV-seropositive. The DNA reads TGTGCCACCAGCAGAGCGATAGCGATTTCCCAAGAGACCCAGTACTTC. Translation gives CATSRAIAISQETQYF.